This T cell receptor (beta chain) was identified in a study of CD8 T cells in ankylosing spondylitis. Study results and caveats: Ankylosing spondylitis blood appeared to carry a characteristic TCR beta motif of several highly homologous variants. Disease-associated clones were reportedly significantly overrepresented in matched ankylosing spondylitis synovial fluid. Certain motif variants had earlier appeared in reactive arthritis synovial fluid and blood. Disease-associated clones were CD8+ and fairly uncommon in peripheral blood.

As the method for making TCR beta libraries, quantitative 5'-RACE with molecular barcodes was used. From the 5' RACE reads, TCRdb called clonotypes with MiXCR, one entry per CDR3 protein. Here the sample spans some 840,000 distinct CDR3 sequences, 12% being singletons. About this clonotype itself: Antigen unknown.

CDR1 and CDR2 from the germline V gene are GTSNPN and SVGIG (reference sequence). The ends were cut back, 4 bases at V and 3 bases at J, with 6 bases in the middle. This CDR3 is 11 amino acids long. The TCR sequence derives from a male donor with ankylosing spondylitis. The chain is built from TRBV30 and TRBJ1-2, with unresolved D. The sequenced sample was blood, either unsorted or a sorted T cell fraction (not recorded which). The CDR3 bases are TGTGCCTGGAAGAGGTACTATGGCTACACCTTC. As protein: CAWKRYYGYTF. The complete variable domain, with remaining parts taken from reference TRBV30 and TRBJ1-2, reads SQTIHQWPATLVQPVGSPLSLECTVEGTSNPNLYWYRQAAGRGLQLLFYSVGIGQISSEVPQNLSASRPQDRQFILSSKKLLLSDSGFYLCAWKRYYGYTFGSGTRLTVV.